The sequence of this T cell receptor (beta chain) was determined in a study of CD8 T cells in ankylosing spondylitis. Points from the study as a whole: For ankylosing spondylitis blood, a TCR beta motif of several highly homologous variants appeared characteristic. The study looked at matched synovial fluid samples from ankylosing spondylitis patients. Disease-linked clones were reported to be significantly enriched there. There were earlier reports of some motif variants in reactive arthritis synovial fluid and blood.

5'-RACE, quantitative and with molecular barcodes, yielded the TCR beta libraries. MiXCR was run by TCRdb on the 5' RACE reads, yielding one entry per CDR3 protein. This table holds roughly 130,000 distinct CDR3 sequences, 6% to 8.5% found once. This clonotype was recorded many times. Antigen specificity is unknown. This CDR3 comprises 14 residues. Trimming shortened V by 5 bases and J by 3 bases, and 10 bases separated the two germline ends. Germline V gene sequence: CDR1 KGHDR, CDR2 SFDVKD. This chain links TRBV24-1 with TRBJ2-1; a possible D gene is TRBD2 (5 bases). The sequence came from a male donor with ankylosing spondylitis or in good health (not recorded which). The sample consisted of blood, either unsorted or a sorted T cell fraction (not recorded which). This chain's CDR3 is CATSVDGNYNEQFF. The CDR3 DNA is TGTGCCACCAGTGTAGACGGGAACTACAATGAGCAGTTCTTC.